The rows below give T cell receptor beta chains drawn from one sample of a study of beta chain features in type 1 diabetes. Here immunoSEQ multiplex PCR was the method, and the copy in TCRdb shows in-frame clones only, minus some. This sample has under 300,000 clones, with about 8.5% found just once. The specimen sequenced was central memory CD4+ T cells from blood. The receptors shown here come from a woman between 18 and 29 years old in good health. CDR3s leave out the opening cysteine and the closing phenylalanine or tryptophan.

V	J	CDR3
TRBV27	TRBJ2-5	ASSLGLAPGRQETQY
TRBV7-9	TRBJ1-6	ASSSRDGSHSPLH
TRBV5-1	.	ASSPSAGAPYEQY
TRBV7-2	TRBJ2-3	ASSLARDRARQY
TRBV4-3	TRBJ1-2	ASSQDLTGNGYT
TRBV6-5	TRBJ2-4	ASTTMGREY
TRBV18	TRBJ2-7	ASSRTSSSYEQY
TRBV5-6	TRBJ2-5	ASSLLGTGKETQY
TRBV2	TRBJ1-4	ASTSEAGYEKLF
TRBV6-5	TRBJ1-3	ASTPDGVGNTIY
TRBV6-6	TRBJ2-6	ASSSEGAGANVLT
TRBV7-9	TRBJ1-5	ASSQWTGNQPQH
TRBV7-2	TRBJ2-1	ASSSPERGAHNEQF
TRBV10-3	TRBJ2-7	AIRLQDTSYEQY
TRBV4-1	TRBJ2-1	ASSQEGRRAYNEQF
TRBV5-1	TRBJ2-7	ASSLGAGYSYEQY
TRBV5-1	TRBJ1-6	ASSLKYGDSPLH
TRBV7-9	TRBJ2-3	ASSLGQLGDTQY
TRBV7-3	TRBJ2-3	ASSSTAGETQY
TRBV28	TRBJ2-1	ASRGTVLSYNEQF
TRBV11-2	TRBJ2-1	ASSLVRYNEQF
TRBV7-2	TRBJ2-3	ASSPDRYSTDTQY
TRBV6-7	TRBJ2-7	ASLPLAGKNYEQY
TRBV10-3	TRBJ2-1	AISEGLGYNEQF
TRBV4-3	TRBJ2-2	ASSQTGTVPNTGELF
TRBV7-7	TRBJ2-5	ASSPGTGEETQY
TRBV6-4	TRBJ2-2	ASRTGTNTGELF
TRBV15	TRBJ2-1	ATSRARHNEQF
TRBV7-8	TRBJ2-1	ASSRSGSFSYNEQF
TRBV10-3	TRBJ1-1	AISESTNLNTEAF
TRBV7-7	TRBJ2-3	ASSLGLDSTDTQY
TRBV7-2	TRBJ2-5	ASGETGETQY
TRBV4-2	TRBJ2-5	ASRPRLAGEETQY
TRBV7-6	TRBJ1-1	ASSLALIGNTEAF
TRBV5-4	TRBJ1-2	ASTLEGRKNYGYT
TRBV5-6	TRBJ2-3	ASSFRTTSTDTQY
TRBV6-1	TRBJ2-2	ASEGTGDTGELF
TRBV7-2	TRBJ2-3	ASSLRHTSGGSYTQY
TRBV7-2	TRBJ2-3	ASSLAGVDTQY
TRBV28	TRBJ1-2	ASRSLDYGYT
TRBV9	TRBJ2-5	ASSKTGNNGETQY
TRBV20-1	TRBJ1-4	SASSQGKLF
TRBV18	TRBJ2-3	ASSPRTSGDTQY
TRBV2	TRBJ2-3	ASSLTGTGGRTDTQY
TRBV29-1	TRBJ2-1	SVDAPGSDEQF
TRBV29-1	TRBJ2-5	SVVGGSGETQY
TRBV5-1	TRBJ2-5	ASSGQGHQETQY
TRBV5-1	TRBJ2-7	ASSLPTVVGEQY
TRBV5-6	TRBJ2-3	ASSLSGGATDTQY
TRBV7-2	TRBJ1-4	ASSWANEKLF
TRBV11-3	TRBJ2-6	ASSQSSGANVLT
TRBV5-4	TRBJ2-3	ASRRWDRDTDTQY
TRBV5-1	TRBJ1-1	ASSFDANTEAF
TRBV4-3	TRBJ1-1	ASSPVGGRDEAF